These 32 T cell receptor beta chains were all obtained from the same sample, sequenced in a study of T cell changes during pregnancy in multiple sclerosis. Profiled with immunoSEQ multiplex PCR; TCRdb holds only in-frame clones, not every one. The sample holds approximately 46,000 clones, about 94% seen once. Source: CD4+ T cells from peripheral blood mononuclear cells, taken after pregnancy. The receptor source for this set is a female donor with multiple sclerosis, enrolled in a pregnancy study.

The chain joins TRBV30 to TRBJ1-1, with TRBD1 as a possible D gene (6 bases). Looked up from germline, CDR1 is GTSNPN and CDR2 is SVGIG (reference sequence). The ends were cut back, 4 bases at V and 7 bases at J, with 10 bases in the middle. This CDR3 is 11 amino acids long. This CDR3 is CAWTPGHEAFF. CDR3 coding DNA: TGTGCCTGGACACCGGGACATGAAGCTTTCTTT.

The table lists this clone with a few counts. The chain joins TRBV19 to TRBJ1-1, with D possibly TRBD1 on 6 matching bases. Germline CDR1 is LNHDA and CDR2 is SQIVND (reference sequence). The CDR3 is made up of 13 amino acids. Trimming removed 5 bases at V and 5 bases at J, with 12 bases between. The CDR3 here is CASSVTGITEAFF. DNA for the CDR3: TGTGCCAGTAGTGTAACAGGGATAACTGAAGCTTTCTTT.

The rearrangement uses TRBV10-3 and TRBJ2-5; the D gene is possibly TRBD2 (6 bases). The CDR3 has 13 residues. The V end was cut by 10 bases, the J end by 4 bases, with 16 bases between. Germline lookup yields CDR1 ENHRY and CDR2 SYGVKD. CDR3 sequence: CANGGLFGETQYF. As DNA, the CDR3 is TGTGCCAATGGGGGACTGTTCGGAGAGACCCAGTACTTC.

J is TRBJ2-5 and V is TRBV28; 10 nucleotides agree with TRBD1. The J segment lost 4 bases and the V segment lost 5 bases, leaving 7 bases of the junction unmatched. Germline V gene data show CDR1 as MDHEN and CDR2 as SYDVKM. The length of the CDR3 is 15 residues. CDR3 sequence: CASSEGTGVLETQYF. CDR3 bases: TGTGCCAGCAGTGAAGGGACAGGGGTCCTAGAGACCCAGTACTTC.

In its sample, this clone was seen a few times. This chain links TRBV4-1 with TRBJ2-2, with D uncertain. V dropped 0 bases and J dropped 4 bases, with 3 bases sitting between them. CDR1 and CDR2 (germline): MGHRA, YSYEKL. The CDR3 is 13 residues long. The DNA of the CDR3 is TGCGCCAGCAGCCAAGAGCGCACCGGGGAGCTGTTTTTT. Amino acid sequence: CASSQERTGELFF.

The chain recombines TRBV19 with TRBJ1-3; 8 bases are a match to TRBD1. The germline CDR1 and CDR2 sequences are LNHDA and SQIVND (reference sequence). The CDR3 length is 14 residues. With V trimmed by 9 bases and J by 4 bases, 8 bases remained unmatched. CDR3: CASVDRGLGNTIYF. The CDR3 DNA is TGTGCCAGCGTCGACAGGGGCCTGGGAAACACCATATATTTT.

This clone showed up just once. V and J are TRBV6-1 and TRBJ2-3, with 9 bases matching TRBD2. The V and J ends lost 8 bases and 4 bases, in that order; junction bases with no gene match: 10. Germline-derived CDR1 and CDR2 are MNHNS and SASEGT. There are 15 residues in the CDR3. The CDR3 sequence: CASHKRAGGADTQYF. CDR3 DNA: TGTGCCAGCCATAAAAGAGCGGGAGGTGCAGATACGCAGTATTTT.

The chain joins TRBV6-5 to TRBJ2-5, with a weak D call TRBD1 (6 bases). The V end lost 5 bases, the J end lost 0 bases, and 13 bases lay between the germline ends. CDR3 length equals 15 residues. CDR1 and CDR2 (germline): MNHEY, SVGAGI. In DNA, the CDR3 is TGTGCCAGCAGTAACGACAGGAGAAACCAAGAGACCCAGTACTTC. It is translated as CASSNDRRNQETQYF.

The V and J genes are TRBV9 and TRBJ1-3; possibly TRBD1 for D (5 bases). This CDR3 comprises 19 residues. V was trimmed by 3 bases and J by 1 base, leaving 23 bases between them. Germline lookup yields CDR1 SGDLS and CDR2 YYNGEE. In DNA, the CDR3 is TGTGCCAGCAGCGCCCCTATTCAAGAGACAGCCCTATCTGGAAACACCATATATTTT. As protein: CASSAPIQETALSGNTIYF.

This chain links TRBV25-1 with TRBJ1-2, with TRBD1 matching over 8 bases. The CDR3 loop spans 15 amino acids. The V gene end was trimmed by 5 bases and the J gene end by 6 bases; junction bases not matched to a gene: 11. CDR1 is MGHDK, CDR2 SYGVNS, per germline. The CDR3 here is CASSTPIGRGHGYTF. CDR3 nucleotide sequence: TGTGCCAGCAGTACCCCCATCGGCAGGGGGCATGGCTACACCTTC.

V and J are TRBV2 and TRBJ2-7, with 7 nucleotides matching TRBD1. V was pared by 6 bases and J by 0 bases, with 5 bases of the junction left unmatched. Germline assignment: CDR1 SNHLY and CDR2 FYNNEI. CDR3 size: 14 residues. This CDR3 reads CASRTGTDSYEQYF. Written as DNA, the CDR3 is TGTGCCAGCAGGACCGGGACAGACTCCTACGAGCAGTACTTC. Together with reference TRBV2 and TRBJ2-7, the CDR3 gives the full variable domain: EPEVTQTPSHQVTQMGQEVILRCVPISNHLYFYWYRQILGQKVEFLVSFYNNEISEKSEIFDDQFSVERPDGSNFTLKIRSTKLEDSAMYFCASRTGTDSYEQYFGPGTRLTVT.

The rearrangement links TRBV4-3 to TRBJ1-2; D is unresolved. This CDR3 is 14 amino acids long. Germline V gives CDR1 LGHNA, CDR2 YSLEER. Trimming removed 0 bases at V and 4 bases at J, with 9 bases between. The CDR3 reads CASSQETPSYGYTF. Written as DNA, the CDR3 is TGCGCCAGCAGCCAAGAGACACCTTCCTATGGCTACACCTTC.

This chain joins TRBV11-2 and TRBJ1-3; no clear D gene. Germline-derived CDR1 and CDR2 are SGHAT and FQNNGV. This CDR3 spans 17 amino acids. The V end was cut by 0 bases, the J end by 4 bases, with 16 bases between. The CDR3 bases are TGTGCCAGCAGCTTAGATTCCGCCGGTCTATTCGGAAACACCATATATTTT. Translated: CASSLDSAGLFGNTIYF.

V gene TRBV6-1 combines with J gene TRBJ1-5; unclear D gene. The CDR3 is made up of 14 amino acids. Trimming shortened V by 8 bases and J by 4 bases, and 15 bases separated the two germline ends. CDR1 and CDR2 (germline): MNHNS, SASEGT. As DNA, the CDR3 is TGTGCCAGCTCCCCGGGAAAGAGGAATCAGCCCCAGCATTTT. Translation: CASSPGKRNQPQHF.

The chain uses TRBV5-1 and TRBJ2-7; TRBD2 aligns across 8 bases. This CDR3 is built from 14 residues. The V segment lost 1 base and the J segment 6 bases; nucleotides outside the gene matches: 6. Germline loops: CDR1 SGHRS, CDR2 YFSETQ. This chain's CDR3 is CASSLTSGSTEQYF. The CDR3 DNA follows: TGCGCCAGCAGCTTGACCAGCGGGAGCACCGAGCAGTACTTC.

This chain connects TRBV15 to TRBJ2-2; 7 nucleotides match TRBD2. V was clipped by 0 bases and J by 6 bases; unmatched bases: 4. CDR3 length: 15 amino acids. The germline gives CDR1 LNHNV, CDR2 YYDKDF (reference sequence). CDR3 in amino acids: CATSRDRGVSGELFF. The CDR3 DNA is TGTGCCACCAGCAGAGATCGGGGGGTGTCCGGGGAGCTGTTTTTT.

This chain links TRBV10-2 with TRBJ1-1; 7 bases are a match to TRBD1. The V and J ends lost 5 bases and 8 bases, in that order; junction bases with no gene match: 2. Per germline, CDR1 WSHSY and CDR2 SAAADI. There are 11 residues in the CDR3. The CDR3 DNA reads TGCGCCAGCAGTCGAGGGGGCGAAGCTTTCTTT. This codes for CASSRGGEAFF.

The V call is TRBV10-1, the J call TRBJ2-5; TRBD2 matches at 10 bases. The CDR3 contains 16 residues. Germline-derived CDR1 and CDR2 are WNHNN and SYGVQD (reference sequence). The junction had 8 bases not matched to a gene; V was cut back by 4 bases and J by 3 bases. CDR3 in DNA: TGCGCCAGCAGTGTTAAGCGGGAGGGCCGAAAAGAGACCCAGTACTTC. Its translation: CASSVKREGRKETQYF.

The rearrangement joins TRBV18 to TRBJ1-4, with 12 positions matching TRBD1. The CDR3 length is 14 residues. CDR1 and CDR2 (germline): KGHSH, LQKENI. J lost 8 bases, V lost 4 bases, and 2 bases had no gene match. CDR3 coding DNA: TGTGCCAGCTCACATGGGACAGGGGGCGAAAAACTGTTTTTT. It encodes CASSHGTGGEKLFF. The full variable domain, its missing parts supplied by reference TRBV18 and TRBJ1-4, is NAGVMQNPRHLVRRRGQEARLRCSPMKGHSHVYWYRQLPEEGLKFMVYLQKENIIDESGMPKERFSAEFPKEGPSILRIQQVVRGDSAAYFCASSHGTGGEKLFFGSGTQLSVL.

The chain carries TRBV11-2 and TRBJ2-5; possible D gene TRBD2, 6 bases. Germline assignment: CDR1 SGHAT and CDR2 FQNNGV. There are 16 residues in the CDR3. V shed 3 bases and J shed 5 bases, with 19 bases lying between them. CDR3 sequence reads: CASSFSPLARGETQYF. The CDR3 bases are TGTGCCAGCAGCTTCTCACCACTAGCCCGGGGGGAGACCCAGTACTTC.

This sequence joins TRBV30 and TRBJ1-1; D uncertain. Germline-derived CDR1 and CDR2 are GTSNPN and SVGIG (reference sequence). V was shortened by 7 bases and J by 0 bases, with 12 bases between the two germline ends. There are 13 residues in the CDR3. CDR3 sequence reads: CALWRGMNTEAFF. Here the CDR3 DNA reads TGTGCCTTATGGCGGGGAATGAACACTGAAGCTTTCTTT. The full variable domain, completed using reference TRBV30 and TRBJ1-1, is SQTIHQWPATLVQPVGSPLSLECTVEGTSNPNLYWYRQAAGRGLQLLFYSVGIGQISSEVPQNLSASRPQDRQFILSSKKLLLSDSGFYLCALWRGMNTEAFFGQGTRLTVV.

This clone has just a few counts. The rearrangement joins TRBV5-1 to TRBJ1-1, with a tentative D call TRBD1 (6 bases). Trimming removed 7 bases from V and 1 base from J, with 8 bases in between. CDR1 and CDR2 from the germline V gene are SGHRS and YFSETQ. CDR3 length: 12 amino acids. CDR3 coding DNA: TGCGCCAGCGGGGACACGAACACTGAAGCTTTCTTT. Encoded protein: CASGDTNTEAFF.

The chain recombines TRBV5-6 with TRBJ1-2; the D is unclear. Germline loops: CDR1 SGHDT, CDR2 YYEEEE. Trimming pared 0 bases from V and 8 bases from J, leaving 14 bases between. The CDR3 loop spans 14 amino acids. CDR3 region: CASSLERRRRGYTF. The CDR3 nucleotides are TGTGCCAGCAGCTTGGAGCGTCGGAGGAGAGGCTACACCTTC.

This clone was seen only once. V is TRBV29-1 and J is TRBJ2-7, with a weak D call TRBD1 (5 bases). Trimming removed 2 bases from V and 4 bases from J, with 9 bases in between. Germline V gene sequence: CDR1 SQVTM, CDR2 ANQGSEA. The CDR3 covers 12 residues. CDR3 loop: CSVESRAYEQYF. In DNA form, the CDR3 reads TGCAGCGTTGAAAGCAGGGCGTACGAGCAGTACTTC.

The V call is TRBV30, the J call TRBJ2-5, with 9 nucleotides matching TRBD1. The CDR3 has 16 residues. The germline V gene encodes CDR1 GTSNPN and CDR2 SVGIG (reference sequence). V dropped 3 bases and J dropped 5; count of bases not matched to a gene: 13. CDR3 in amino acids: CAWSRTGTGRRETQYF. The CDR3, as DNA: TGTGCCTGGAGCCGAACCGGGACAGGGCGAAGGGAGACCCAGTACTTC. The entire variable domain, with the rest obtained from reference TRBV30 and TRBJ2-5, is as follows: SQTIHQWPATLVQPVGSPLSLECTVEGTSNPNLYWYRQAAGRGLQLLFYSVGIGQISSEVPQNLSASRPQDRQFILSSKKLLLSDSGFYLCAWSRTGTGRRETQYFGPGTRLLVL.

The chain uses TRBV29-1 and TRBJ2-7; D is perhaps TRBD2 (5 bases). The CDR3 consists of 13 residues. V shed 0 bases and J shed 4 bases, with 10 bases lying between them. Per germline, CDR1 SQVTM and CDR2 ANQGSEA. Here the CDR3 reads CSVEDPRTYEQYF. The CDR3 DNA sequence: TGCAGCGTTGAAGATCCGCGGACTTACGAGCAGTACTTC.

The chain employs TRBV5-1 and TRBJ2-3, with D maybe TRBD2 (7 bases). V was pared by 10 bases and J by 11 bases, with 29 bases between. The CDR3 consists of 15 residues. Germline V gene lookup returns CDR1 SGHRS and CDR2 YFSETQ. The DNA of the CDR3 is TGCGCCGGTACCTTCGGGTCGCCCGAGGGGGGGGTGCAGTATTTT. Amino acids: CAGTFGSPEGGVQYF.

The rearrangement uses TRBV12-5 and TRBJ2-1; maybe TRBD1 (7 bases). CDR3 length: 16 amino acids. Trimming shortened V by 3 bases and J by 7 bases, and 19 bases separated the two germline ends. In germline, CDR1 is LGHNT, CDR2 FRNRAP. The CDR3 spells CASGFEEGARGNEQFF. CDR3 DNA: TGTGCTAGTGGTTTTGAGGAGGGGGCTCGGGGGAATGAGCAGTTCTTC.

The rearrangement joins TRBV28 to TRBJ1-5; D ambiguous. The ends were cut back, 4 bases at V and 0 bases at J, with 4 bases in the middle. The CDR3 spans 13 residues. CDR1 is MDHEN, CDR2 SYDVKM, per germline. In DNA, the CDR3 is TGTGCCAGCAGTTACTATAGCAATCAGCCCCAGCATTTT. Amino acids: CASSYYSNQPQHF.

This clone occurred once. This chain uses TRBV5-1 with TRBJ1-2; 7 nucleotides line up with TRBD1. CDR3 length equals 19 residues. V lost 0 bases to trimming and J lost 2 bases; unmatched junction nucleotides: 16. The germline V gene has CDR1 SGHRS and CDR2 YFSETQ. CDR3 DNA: TGCGCCAGCAGCTTGGGTGGTGGCAGGGGGTCGGTAAGGAACTATGGCTACACCTTC. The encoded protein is CASSLGGGRGSVRNYGYTF.

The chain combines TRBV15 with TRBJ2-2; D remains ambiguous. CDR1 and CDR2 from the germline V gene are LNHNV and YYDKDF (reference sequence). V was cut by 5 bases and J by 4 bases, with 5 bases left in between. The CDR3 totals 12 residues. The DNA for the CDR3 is TGTGCCACCAGCTCGAGCACCGGGGAGCTGTTTTTT. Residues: CATSSSTGELFF.

Written as DNA, the CDR3 is TGTGCCAGTCGCCAATCGGGAGAGACCCAGTACTTC. Its protein product is CASRQSGETQYF. The chain recombines TRBV19 with TRBJ2-5, with D unresolved. The germline V gene encodes CDR1 LNHDA and CDR2 SQIVND (reference sequence). The CDR3 length is 12 residues. The V end was cut by 8 bases, the J end by 4 bases, with 11 bases between.